This passage covers 11 T cell receptor beta chains from one sample sequenced in a study of T-cell memory formation after mild COVID-19. TCRdb redid the calling of the 5' RACE reads with MiXCR, one entry per CDR3 protein. The top ten clones hold roughly 23% of a sample with around 250,000 distinct CDR3 sequences, about a sixth of them seen once. Sequencing was done on a sample of PBMCs or a T cell subset sorted from them (not recorded which). The receptor set was obtained from a man aged 18 to 29 who had mild COVID-19 (a few samples of this study predate the infection). Cell type and time point are not known.

The J gene is TRBJ1-5, the V gene TRBV12-3 or TRBV12-4; D remains unclear. V gave up 6 bases and J gave up 0 bases, with 18 bases separating them. This CDR3 comprises 17 residues. The CDR3 sequence: CASSRLTAANSNQPQHF. CDR3 nucleotides: TGTGCCAGCAGCCGACTCACGGCAGCAAATAGCAATCAGCCCCAGCATTTT.

This clonotype has a handful of counts. The V and J genes are TRBV7-2 and TRBJ1-4, with TRBD1 as a possible D gene (5 bases). The CDR3 sequence is 15 residues long. V gave up 0 bases and J gave up 8 bases, with 13 bases separating them. Germline V CDR1 and CDR2: SGHTA, FQGNSA. The DNA of the CDR3 is TGTGCCAGCAGCTTAGCGGCAGGGCGGGCCGAAAAACTGTTTTTT. It encodes CASSLAAGRAEKLFF.

This clonotype was seen at least ten times. The rearrangement uses TRBV7-2 and TRBJ2-5; D is perhaps TRBD2 (7 bases). The CDR3 has 14 amino acids. Trimming shortened V by 2 bases and J by 5 bases, and 12 bases separated the two germline ends. The germline gives CDR1 SGHTA, CDR2 FQGNSA. The CDR3 DNA reads TGTGCCAGCAGCTTAAGGGGGGGCCTGGAGACCCAGTACTTC. It codes for CASSLRGGLETQYF.

This chain uses TRBV2 with TRBJ2-1; TRBD1 or TRBD2 may be the D gene (6 bases each). Germline V lookup: CDR1 SNHLY, CDR2 FYNNEI. The CDR3 has 15 residues. Between the trimmed V and J ends, which lost 6 bases and 0 bases, there was a span of 12 bases. CDR3 sequence (DNA): TGTGCCAGCAGCGGGGGCCCTAGCTCCTACAATGAGCAGTTCTTC. This sequence encodes CASSGGPSSYNEQFF.

This clonotype turned up a few times. In nucleotides, the CDR3 is TGTGCCAGCAGCCCGCCGGCCACCAATGGCAGGGGCAATCAGCCCCAGCATTTT. It specifies CASSPPATNGRGNQPQHF. This chain connects TRBV7-3 to TRBJ1-5; perhaps TRBD1 as D (5 bases). V was trimmed by 5 bases and J by 2 bases, leaving 22 bases between them. Germline V lookup: CDR1 SGHTA, CDR2 FQGTGA. The CDR3 is 18 amino acids.

This clonotype was observed a few times. The chain has TRBV12-3 or TRBV12-4 and TRBJ2-2; D remains ambiguous. There are 13 residues in the CDR3. Trimming shortened V by 5 bases and J by 7 bases, and 11 bases separated the two germline ends. The CDR3 is CASSPRTVGELFF. CDR3 nucleotides: TGTGCCAGCAGTCCCCGGACGGTCGGGGAGCTGTTTTTT.

This clonotype has a count of ten or more. The rearrangement links TRBV2 to TRBJ2-5; 7 nucleotides align to TRBD2. Germline V gene sequence: CDR1 SNHLY, CDR2 FYNNEI. This CDR3 spans 13 amino acids. V trimming: 8 bases; J trimming: 5 bases; junction bases outside the gene matches: 8. In DNA, the CDR3 is TGTGCCAGCCGACGGGTTAGCGGGGAGACCCAGTACTTC. Amino acid sequence: CASRRVSGETQYF.

V is TRBV4-3 and J is TRBJ2-5, with TRBD1 identical over 8 bases. Trimming at V came to 3 bases and at J to 3 bases, leaving 12 bases not matched to a gene. From germline, CDR1 is LGHNA and CDR2 YSLEER. The CDR3 runs to 17 residues. This CDR3 is CASSQGGTGIVKETQYF. The CDR3 coding sequence is TGCGCCAGCAGCCAGGGCGGGACAGGCATCGTCAAAGAGACCCAGTACTTC.

This chain joins TRBV12-3 or TRBV12-4 and TRBJ2-1, with TRBD1 matching over 9 bases. J was trimmed by 2 bases and V by 10 bases; bases with no gene match: 12. The CDR3 sequence is 16 residues long. The CDR3 coding sequence is TGTGCCACCAGGACAGGGGTAGGCCCTACCTACAATGAGCAGTTCTTC. It translates to CATRTGVGPTYNEQFF.

This chain connects TRBV15 to TRBJ2-3; unclear D gene. Trimming cost V 8 bases and J 4 bases, with 13 bases left between them. This CDR3 comprises 13 residues. CDR1 is LNHNV, CDR2 YYDKDF, per germline (reference sequence). CDR3 nucleotide sequence: TGTGCCACCTCCCCCATGCGCGCAGATACGCAGTATTTT. Protein product: CATSPMRADTQYF.

This sequence joins TRBV4-3 and TRBJ2-3, with TRBD1 matching 8 bases. The ends lost 4 bases at V and 4 bases at J; junction bases unmatched: 4. Germline V gives CDR1 LGHNA, CDR2 YSLEER. The CDR3 extends over 14 amino acids. CDR3 in amino acids: CASSRQGNADTQYF. The CDR3 DNA reads as TGCGCCAGCAGCCGACAGGGGAACGCAGATACGCAGTATTTT.